Below, 27 T cell receptor beta chains from the same sample are listed, as sequenced in a study of Tregs in tolerant kidney transplant recipients. The antigens of these receptors remain unknown. TCRdb's table, derived via immunoSEQ multiplex PCR, lists solely in-frame clones and lacks some. Counted here are about 11,000 clones, about 90% occurring once; the ten biggest clones make up around 6%. The specimen comprised Tregs from blood cultured with allogeneic cells, sampled before the transplant. These receptor sequences come from a human patient who received a combined kidney and bone marrow transplant.

The chain is built from TRBV6-5 and TRBJ2-7; 7 bases align to TRBD1. J gave up 0 bases and V 0 bases, and 2 bases lay outside the gene matches. The CDR3 covers 15 residues. Looked up from germline, CDR1 is MNHEY and CDR2 is SVGAGI. The DNA for the CDR3 is TGTGCCAGCAGTTACTCGGGACAGAGCTCCTACGAGCAGTACTTC. Translation gives CASSYSGQSSYEQYF.

This rearrangement joins TRBV29-1 to TRBJ1-1, with D uncertain. CDR3 length: 11 amino acids. The V and J ends lost 4 bases and 3 bases respectively, with 6 bases between them. Germline V gene data show CDR1 as SQVTM and CDR2 as ANQGSEA. The CDR3 protein is CSVAGHTEAFF. CDR3 DNA sequence: TGCAGCGTTGCCGGGCACACTGAAGCTTTCTTT. The variable domain in full, completed from reference TRBV29-1 and TRBJ1-1, reads SAVISQKPSRDICQRGTSLTIQCQVDSQVTMMFWYRQQPGQSLTLIATANQGSEATYESGFVIDKFPISRPNLTFSTLTVSNMSPEDSSIYLCSVAGHTEAFFGQGTRLTVV.

This clone was seen a single time. The V and J genes are TRBV19 and TRBJ2-6; D is tentatively TRBD1 or TRBD2 (5 bases each). Germline values: CDR1 LNHDA, CDR2 SQIVND (reference sequence). Trimming removed 1 base from V and 1 base from J, with 11 bases in between. The CDR3 is 17 residues long. The DNA for the CDR3 is TGTGCCAGTAGTATAGGGGGGTTTGGGTCTGGGGCCAACGTCCTGACTTTC. Translation gives CASSIGGFGSGANVLTF.

The chain has TRBV11-1 and TRBJ2-4; D perhaps matches TRBD2 (6 bases). V was pared by 1 base and J by 8 bases, with 24 bases between. The CDR3 loop spans 18 amino acids. The germline V gene encodes CDR1 SGHAT and CDR2 FQDESV (reference sequence). The CDR3 loop reads CASSLGQRAGSAADIQYF. For the CDR3, the DNA is TGTGCCAGCAGCTTAGGGCAACGAGCGGGCTCGGCCGCGGACATTCAGTACTTC.

This chain joins TRBV5-1 and TRBJ1-2; TRBD1 is a possible D gene (5 bases). Germline CDR1 is SGHRS and CDR2 is YFSETQ. Trimming pared 4 bases from V and 4 bases from J, leaving 11 bases between. This CDR3 has 13 amino acids. CDR3: CASSIGTPYGYTF. CDR3 nucleotide sequence: TGCGCCAGCAGCATCGGGACGCCCTATGGCTACACCTTC. Drawing the rest from reference TRBV5-1 and TRBJ1-2, the complete variable domain is KAGVTQTPRYLIKTRGQQVTLSCSPISGHRSVSWYQQTPGQGLQFLFEYFSETQRNKGNFPGRFSGRQFSNSRSEMNVSTLELGDSALYLCASSIGTPYGYTFGSGTRLTVV.

This clone has only one observation. The J gene is TRBJ1-2, the V gene TRBV10-3; 9 nucleotides match TRBD1. The V and J ends lost 6 bases and 1 base, in that order; junction bases with no gene match: 6. Per the germline V gene, CDR1 is ENHRY and CDR2 is SYGVKD. This CDR3 comprises 15 residues. The CDR3 is CAIRARDRVNYGYTF. Here the CDR3 DNA reads TGTGCCATCAGGGCCCGGGACAGGGTTAACTATGGCTACACCTTC.

The V gene is TRBV6-1, the J gene TRBJ1-2; possibly TRBD1 for D (5 bases). CDR3 length: 12 residues. V was clipped by 7 bases and J by 8 bases, with 14 bases between them. Germline CDR1 and CDR2: MNHNS and SASEGT. The CDR3 DNA reads TGTGCCAGCACCACGGGGCTTCGAGGCTACACCTTC. Translating it yields CASTTGLRGYTF.

The chain links TRBV19 to TRBJ2-4; 9 bases are shared with TRBD2. The V gene end was trimmed by 4 bases and the J gene end by 9 bases; junction bases not matched to a gene: 13. Germline CDR1 is LNHDA and CDR2 is SQIVND (reference sequence). The CDR3 contains 16 residues. CDR3 loop: CASSTSRRGGEGIQYF. The CDR3 region has the DNA TGTGCCAGTAGTACATCCCGGCGGGGGGGTGAGGGCATTCAGTACTTC.

This clone was picked up one time. The rearrangement joins TRBV2 to TRBJ1-2; the match to TRBD1 covers 10 bases. CDR1 and CDR2 from the germline V gene are SNHLY and FYNNEI. The CDR3 extends over 12 amino acids. The V and J ends lost 4 bases and 7 bases, in that order; junction bases with no gene match: 0. The CDR3 sequence is CASSGTGGGYTF. The CDR3 bases are TGTGCCAGCAGTGGGACAGGGGGTGGCTACACCTTC.

The chain links TRBV5-1 to TRBJ2-7; D not resolved. V dropped 4 bases and J dropped 1 base, with 12 bases sitting between them. The CDR3 sequence is 14 residues long. The germline gives CDR1 SGHRS, CDR2 YFSETQ. The DNA of the CDR3 is TGCGCCAGCAGCCCTAGGACGGGTTCCTACGAGCAGTACTTC. As protein: CASSPRTGSYEQYF.

The rearrangement uses TRBV7-2 and TRBJ2-1; D not certain. The ends were cut back, 4 bases at V and 0 bases at J, with 13 bases in the middle. CDR3 length equals 16 residues. CDR1 is SGHTA, CDR2 FQGNSA, per germline. The CDR3 region is CASSSSSVLSYNEQFF. The CDR3, as DNA: TGTGCCAGCAGCTCTTCGAGCGTCCTCTCCTACAATGAGCAGTTCTTC.

The rearrangement joins TRBV5-6 to TRBJ2-2; no definite D call. V was pared by 1 base and J by 2 bases, with 9 bases between. From germline, CDR1 is SGHDT and CDR2 YYEEEE. The CDR3 is 15 amino acids. The CDR3 here is CASSLRVHNTGELFF. Here the CDR3 DNA reads TGTGCCAGCAGCTTGAGGGTCCATAACACCGGGGAGCTGTTTTTT.

The CDR3 sequence is CASSVGLAGSHEQYF. The CDR3 bases are TGTGCCAGCAGCGTTGGACTAGCGGGGTCCCACGAGCAGTACTTC. V and J are TRBV11-2 and TRBJ2-7; 12 bases align to TRBD2. Trimming at V came to 5 bases and at J to 5 bases, leaving 7 bases not matched to a gene. Germline V gene data show CDR1 as SGHAT and CDR2 as FQNNGV. The CDR3 runs to 15 residues. Full variable domain (outside the CDR3, taken from reference TRBV11-2 and TRBJ2-7): EAGVAQSPRYKIIEKRQSVAFWCNPISGHATLYWYQQILGQGPKLLIQFQNNGVVDDSQLPKDRFSAERLKGVDSTLKIQPAKLEDSAVYLCASSVGLAGSHEQYFGPGTRLTVT.

The chain is built from TRBV19 and TRBJ1-1, with D perhaps TRBD1 (5 bases). This CDR3 is 13 amino acids long. V was clipped by 4 bases and J by 1 base, with 7 bases between them. Germline V gives CDR1 LNHDA, CDR2 SQIVND (reference sequence). CDR3 in amino acids: CASSKGTNTEAFF. The CDR3 DNA reads as TGTGCCAGTAGTAAGGGGACGAACACTGAAGCTTTCTTT.

The chain recombines TRBV19 with TRBJ2-3, with a weak D call TRBD2 (6 bases). Trimming removed 4 bases from V and 3 bases from J, with 11 bases in between. CDR3 length: 14 residues. Germline V CDR1 and CDR2: LNHDA, SQIVND (reference sequence). The CDR3 coding sequence is TGTGCCAGTAGTAGGGACTCTTCTACAGATACGCAGTATTTT. Its translation is CASSRDSSTDTQYF.

Points on this clone: A read error may account for a junction end that differs from germline. V and J are TRBV7-6 and TRBJ2-6; D not certain. Germline lookup yields CDR1 SGHVS and CDR2 FNYEAQ. The CDR3 spans 17 residues. The CDR3 DNA sequence: TGTGCCTGCAGCCTCCGAGGCTCCTCCGGGGGGGCCAACGTCCTGACTTTC. Protein: CACSLRGSSGGANVLTF.

A note on this clone: The limits of the CDR3 on the DNA are not certain, so only TCRdb's listed CDR3 is given. This chain joins TRBV19 and TRBJ1-5; TRBD1 is taken as the D call from the table, unchecked against the DNA. Germline loops: CDR1 LNHDA, CDR2 SQIVND (reference sequence). Including both end residues, the CDR3 is 15 amino acids long. The CDR3 here is CASKVGQGARSAKHF.

The chain combines TRBV14 with TRBJ1-1; D not certain. The CDR3 contains 18 residues. Germline lookup yields CDR1 SGHDN and CDR2 FVKESK. V gave up 1 base and J gave up 0 bases, with 18 bases separating them. CDR3 coding DNA: TGTGCCAGCAGCCAAGGGACTTGGTGGCGGGCTATGAACACTGAAGCTTTCTTT. It translates to CASSQGTWWRAMNTEAFF.

The CDR3 bases are TGTGCCAGCTCACCTCGAGCAGGAGGAGAGACCCAGTACTTC. It codes for CASSPRAGGETQYF. The chain couples TRBV18 to TRBJ2-5, with a tentative D call TRBD2 (5 bases). Trimming removed 3 bases from V and 4 bases from J, with 12 bases in between. The CDR3 consists of 14 residues. The germline V gene has CDR1 KGHSH and CDR2 LQKENI.

This clone was observed a single time. This sequence joins TRBV7-9 and TRBJ1-2, with 9 bases lining up with TRBD1. Germline-derived CDR1 and CDR2 are SEHNR and FQNEAQ (reference sequence). This CDR3 spans 15 amino acids. The ends lost 10 bases at V and 8 bases at J; junction bases unmatched: 17. The CDR3 sequence is CATSRRDREQDGYTF. The CDR3 nucleotides read TGTGCCACGTCGAGAAGGGACAGGGAACAGGACGGCTACACCTTC.

The rearrangement links TRBV30 to TRBJ2-3; D not resolved. Germline V lookup: CDR1 GTSNPN, CDR2 SVGIG (reference sequence). The V end was cut by 2 bases, the J end by 6 bases, with 15 bases between. This CDR3 contains 14 residues. CDR3 coding DNA: TGTGCCTGGAGTCCGGCCCCTGCCACGGATACGCAGTATTTT. It yields the protein CAWSPAPATDTQYF. Complete variable domain (other parts from reference TRBV30 and TRBJ2-3): SQTIHQWPATLVQPVGSPLSLECTVEGTSNPNLYWYRQAAGRGLQLLFYSVGIGQISSEVPQNLSASRPQDRQFILSSKKLLLSDSGFYLCAWSPAPATDTQYFGPGTRLTVL.

The gene calls are TRBV25-1 and TRBJ2-6; no definite D call. Trimming pared 3 bases from V and 4 bases from J, leaving 7 bases between. Germline values: CDR1 MGHDK, CDR2 SYGVNS. The CDR3 sequence is 14 residues long. The CDR3 coding sequence is TGTGCCAGCAGTGACCCGACAGGGGCCAACGTCCTGACTTTC. Protein sequence: CASSDPTGANVLTF.

The chain is built from TRBV7-3 and TRBJ2-7, with D possibly being TRBD1 (5 bases). The ends were cut back, 5 bases at V and 4 bases at J, with 15 bases in the middle. The germline V gene encodes CDR1 SGHTA and CDR2 FQGTGA. The length of the CDR3 is 14 residues. The CDR3 nucleotides read TGTGCCAGCAGCCCCAGGGCCTCAGGTTACGAGCAGTACTTC. It specifies CASSPRASGYEQYF. Full variable domain (rest looked up from reference TRBV7-3 and TRBJ2-7): GAGVSQTPSNKVTEKGKYVELRCDPISGHTALYWYRQSLGQGPEFLIYFQGTGAADDSGLPNDRFFAVRPEGSVSTLKIQRTERGDSAVYLCASSPRASGYEQYFGPGTRLTVT.

This chain joins TRBV7-2 and TRBJ2-3; TRBD2 matches at 8 bases. Germline CDR1 reads SGHTA; CDR2 reads FQGNSA. The CDR3 sequence is 15 residues long. V dropped 2 bases and J dropped 2; count of bases not matched to a gene: 3. For the CDR3, the DNA is TGTGCCAGCAGCTTATTTAGCGGGGCCACAGATACGCAGTATTTT. Amino acid sequence: CASSLFSGATDTQYF.

This chain joins TRBV19 and TRBJ1-5; D remains unclear. V was clipped by 1 base and J by 5 bases, with 12 bases between them. Germline V gives CDR1 LNHDA, CDR2 SQIVND (reference sequence). The CDR3 runs to 15 residues. CDR3 protein: CASSIADGPDQPQHF. Here the CDR3 DNA reads TGTGCCAGTAGTATAGCCGACGGACCTGATCAGCCCCAGCATTTT.

This clone has a single count. The chain recombines TRBV7-9 with TRBJ2-2; D may be TRBD2 (6 bases). The length of the CDR3 is 14 residues. The germline V and J ends were trimmed by 5 bases and 8 bases, with 15 bases remaining between them. Germline CDR1 SEHNR, CDR2 FQNEAQ (reference sequence). DNA for the CDR3: TGTGCCAGCAGCCCACGTAGGGAGGCTGGGGAGCTGTTTTTT. Protein product: CASSPRREAGELFF.

This clone was seen once. The V and J genes are TRBV27 and TRBJ2-5, with a weak D call TRBD2 (5 bases). This CDR3 comprises 14 residues. V was clipped by 3 bases and J by 1 base, with 9 bases between them. Germline V gene lookup returns CDR1 MNHEY and CDR2 SMNVEV (reference sequence). The CDR3 protein is CASSFAGFQETQYF. In DNA form, the CDR3 reads TGTGCCAGCAGTTTTGCGGGTTTCCAAGAGACCCAGTACTTC.